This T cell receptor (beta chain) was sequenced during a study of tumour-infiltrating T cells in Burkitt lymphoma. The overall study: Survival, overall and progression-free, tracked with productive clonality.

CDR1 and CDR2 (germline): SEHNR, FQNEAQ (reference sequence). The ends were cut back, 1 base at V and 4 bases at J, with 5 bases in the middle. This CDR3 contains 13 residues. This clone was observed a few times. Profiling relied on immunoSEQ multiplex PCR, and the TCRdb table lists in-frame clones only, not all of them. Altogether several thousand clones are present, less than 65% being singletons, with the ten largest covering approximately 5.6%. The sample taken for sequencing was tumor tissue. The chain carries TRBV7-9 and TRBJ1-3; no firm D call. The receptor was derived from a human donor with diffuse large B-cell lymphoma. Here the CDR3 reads CASSLVGGNTIYF. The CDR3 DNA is TGTGCCAGCAGCTTAGTGGGCGGAAACACCATATATTTT.